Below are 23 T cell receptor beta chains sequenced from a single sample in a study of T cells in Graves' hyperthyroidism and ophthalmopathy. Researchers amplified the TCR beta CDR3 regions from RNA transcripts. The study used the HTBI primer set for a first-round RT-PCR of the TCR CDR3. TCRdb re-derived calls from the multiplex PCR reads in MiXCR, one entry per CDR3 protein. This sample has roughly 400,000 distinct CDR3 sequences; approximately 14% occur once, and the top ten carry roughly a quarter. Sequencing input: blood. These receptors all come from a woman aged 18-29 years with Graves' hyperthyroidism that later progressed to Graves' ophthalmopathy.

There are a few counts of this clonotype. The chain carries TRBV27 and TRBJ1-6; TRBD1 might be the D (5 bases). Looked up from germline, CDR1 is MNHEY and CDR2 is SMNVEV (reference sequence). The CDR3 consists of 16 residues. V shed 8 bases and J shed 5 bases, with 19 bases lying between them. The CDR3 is CASRLGGTRNNSPLHF. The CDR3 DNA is TGTGCCAGCCGCTTGGGGGGGACCCGAAATAATTCACCCCTCCACTTT.

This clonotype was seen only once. The CDR3, as DNA: TGTGCCAGCAGCCTGACAGGGGGAGGTTACGAGCAGTTCTTC. This translates into CASSLTGGGYEQFF. The chain uses TRBV7-2 and TRBJ2-7; 9 bases map to TRBD1. The J call may be mistaken, given a closer DNA end match to TRBJ2-1. The CDR3 runs 14 residues. The germline CDR1 and CDR2 sequences are SGHTA and FQGNSA.

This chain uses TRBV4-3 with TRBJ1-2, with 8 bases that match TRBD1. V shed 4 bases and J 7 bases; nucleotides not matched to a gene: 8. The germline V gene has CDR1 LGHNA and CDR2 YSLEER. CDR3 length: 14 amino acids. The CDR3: CASSRPGQVGGYTF. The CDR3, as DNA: TGCGCCAGCAGCCGCCCGGGACAGGTCGGTGGCTACACCTTC.

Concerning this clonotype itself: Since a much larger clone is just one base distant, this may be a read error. DNA of the CDR3: TGTGCCAGCAACTTAGGCCGGCAAGGCACAGATACGCAGTATTTT. This codes for CASNLGRQGTDTQYF. V and J are TRBV13 and TRBJ2-3; D not certain. The CDR3 contains 15 residues. The germline CDR1 and CDR2 sequences are PRHDT and FYEKMQ (reference sequence).

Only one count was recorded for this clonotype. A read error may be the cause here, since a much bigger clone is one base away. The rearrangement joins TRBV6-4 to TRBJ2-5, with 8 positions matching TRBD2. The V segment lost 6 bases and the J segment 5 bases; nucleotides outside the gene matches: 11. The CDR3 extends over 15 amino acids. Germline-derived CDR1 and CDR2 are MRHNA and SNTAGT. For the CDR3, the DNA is TGTGCCAGCAGCACTTGGAAAGCGGGAGTGGAGACCCAGTACTTC. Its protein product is CASSTWKAGVETQYF.

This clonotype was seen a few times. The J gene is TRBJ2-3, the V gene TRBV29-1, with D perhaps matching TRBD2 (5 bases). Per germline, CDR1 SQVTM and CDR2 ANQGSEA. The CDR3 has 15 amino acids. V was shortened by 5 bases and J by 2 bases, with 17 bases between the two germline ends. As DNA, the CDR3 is TGCAGCGTTAGTTCGGGGTCACTTAACACAGATACGCAGTATTTT. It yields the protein CSVSSGSLNTDTQYF.

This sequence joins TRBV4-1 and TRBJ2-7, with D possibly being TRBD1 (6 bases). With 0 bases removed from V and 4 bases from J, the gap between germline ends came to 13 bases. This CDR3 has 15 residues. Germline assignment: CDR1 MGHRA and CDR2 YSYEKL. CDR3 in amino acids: CASSQDEGQSYEQYF. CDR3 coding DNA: TGCGCCAGCAGCCAAGACGAGGGACAATCTTACGAGCAGTACTTC.

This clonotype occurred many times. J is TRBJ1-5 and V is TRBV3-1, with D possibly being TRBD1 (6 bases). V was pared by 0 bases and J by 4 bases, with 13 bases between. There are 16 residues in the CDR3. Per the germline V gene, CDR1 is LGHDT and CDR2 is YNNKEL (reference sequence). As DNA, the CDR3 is TGTGCCAGCAGCCAAGATGGGGGCCGGGTGAATCAGCCCCAGCATTTT. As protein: CASSQDGGRVNQPQHF.

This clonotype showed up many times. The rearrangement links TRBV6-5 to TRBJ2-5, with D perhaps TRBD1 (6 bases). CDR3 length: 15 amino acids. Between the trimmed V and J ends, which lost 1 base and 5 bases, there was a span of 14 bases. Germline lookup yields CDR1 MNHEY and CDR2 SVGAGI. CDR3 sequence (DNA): TGTGCCAGCAGTTACTGGGACAATAATGGGGAGACCCAGTACTTC. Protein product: CASSYWDNNGETQYF.

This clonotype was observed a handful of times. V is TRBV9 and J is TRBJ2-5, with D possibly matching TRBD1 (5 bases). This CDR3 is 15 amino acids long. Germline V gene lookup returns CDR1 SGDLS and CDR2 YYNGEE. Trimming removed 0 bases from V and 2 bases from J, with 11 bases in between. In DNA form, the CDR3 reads TGTGCCAGCAGCGTAGCTAGTGACAGACAAGAGACCCAGTACTTC. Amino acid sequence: CASSVASDRQETQYF.

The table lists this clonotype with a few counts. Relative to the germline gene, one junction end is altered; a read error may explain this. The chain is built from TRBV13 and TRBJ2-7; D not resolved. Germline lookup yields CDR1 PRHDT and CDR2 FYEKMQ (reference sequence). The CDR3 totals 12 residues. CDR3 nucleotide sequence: TGTGCCAGCAGCTACAGCTCCTGCGAGCAGTACTTC. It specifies CASSYSSCEQYF.

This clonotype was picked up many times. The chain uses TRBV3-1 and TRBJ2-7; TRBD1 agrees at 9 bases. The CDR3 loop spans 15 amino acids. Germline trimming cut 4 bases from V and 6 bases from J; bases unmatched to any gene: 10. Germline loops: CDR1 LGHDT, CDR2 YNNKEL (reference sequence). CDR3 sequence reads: CASSPLGTGMAEQYF. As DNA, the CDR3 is TGTGCCAGCAGCCCCTTGGGGACAGGGATGGCCGAGCAGTACTTC.

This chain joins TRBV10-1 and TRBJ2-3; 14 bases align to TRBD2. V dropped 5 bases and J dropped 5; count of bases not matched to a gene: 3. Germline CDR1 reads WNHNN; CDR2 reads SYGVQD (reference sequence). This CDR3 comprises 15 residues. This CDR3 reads CASSTGLAGEDTQYF. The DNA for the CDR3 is TGCGCCAGCAGTACGGGACTAGCGGGAGAAGATACGCAGTATTTT.

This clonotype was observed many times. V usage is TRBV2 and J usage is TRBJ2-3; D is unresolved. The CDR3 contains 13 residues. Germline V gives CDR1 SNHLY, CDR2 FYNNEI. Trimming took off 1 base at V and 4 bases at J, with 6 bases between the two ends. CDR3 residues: CASSEESADTQYF. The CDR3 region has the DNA TGTGCCAGCAGTGAAGAAAGCGCAGATACGCAGTATTTT.

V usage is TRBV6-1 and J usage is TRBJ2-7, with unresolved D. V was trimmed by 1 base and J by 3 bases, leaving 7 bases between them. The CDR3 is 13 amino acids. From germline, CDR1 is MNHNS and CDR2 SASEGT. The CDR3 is CASSEGHNYEQYF. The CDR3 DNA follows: TGTGCCAGCAGTGAAGGACACAACTACGAGCAGTACTTC.

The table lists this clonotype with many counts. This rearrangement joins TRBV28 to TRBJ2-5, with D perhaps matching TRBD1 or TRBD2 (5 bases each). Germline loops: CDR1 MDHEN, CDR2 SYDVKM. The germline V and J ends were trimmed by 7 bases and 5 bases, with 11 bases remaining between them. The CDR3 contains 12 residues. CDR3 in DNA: TGTGCCAGCACCTGGGGCGGGGAGACCCAGTACTTC. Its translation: CASTWGGETQYF.

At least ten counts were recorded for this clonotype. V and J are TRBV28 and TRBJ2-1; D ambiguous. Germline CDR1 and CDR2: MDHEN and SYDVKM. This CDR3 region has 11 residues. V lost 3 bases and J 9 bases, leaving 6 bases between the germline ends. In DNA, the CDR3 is TGTGCCAGCAGTTTCCCGCCTGAGCAGTTCTTC. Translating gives CASSFPPEQFF.

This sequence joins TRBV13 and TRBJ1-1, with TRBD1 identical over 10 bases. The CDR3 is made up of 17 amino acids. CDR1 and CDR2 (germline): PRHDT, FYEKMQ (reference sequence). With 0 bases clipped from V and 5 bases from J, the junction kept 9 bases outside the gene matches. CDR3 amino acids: CASSLGPGQGFATEAFF. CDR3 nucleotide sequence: TGTGCCAGCAGCTTAGGGCCGGGACAGGGGTTTGCGACTGAAGCTTTCTTT.

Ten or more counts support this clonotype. The CDR3 DNA reads as TGTGCCAGCAGCAGACCAGATGTGGGGACAGATACGCAGTATTTT. Translation: CASSRPDVGTDTQYF. This rearrangement joins TRBV28 to TRBJ2-3; D is undetermined. Trimming removed 6 bases from V and 3 bases from J, with 16 bases in between. The CDR3 covers 15 residues. Per germline, CDR1 MDHEN and CDR2 SYDVKM.

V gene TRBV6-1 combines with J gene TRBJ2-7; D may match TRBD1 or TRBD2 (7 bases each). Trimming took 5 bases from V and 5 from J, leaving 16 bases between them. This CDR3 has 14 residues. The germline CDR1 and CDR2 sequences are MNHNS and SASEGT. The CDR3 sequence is CASSQGGMPHEQYF. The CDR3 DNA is TGTGCCAGCAGTCAGGGGGGGATGCCACACGAGCAGTACTTC.

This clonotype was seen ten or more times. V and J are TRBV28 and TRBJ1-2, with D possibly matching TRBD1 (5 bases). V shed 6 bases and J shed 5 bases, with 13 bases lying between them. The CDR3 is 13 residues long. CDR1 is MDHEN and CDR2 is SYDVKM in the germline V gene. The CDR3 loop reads CASRPGTEYGYTF. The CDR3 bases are TGTGCCAGCAGGCCCGGGACGGAGTATGGCTACACCTTC.

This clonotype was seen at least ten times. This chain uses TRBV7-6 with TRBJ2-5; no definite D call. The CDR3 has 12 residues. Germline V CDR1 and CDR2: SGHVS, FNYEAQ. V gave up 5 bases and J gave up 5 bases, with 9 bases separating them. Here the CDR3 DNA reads TGTGCCAGCAGCCCGGTGGAGGAGACCCAGTACTTC. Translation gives CASSPVEETQYF.

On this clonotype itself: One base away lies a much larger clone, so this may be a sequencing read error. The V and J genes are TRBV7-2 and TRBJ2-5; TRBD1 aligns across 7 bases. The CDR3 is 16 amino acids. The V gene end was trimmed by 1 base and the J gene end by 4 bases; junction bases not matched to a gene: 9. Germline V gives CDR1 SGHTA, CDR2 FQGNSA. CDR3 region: CASSLEEMGQRETQYF. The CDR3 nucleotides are TGTGCCAGCAGCTTAGAAGAGATGGGACAGCGAGAGACCCAGTACTTC.